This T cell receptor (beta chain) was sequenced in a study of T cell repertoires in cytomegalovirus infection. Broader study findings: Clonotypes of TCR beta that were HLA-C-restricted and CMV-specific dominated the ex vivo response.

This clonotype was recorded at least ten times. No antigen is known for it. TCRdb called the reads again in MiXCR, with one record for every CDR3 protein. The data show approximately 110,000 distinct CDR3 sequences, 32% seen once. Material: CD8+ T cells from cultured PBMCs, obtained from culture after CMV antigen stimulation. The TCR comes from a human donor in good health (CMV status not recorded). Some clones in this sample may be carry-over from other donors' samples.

The CDR3 here is CASSLFSGTGEQYF. CDR3 bases: TGTGCCAGCAGTTTATTTTCGGGGACGGGCGAGCAGTACTTC. The chain recombines TRBV12-3 or TRBV12-4 with TRBJ2-7; D possibly matches TRBD1 or TRBD2 (5 bases each). CDR3 length equals 14 residues. V was trimmed by 2 bases and J by 6 bases, leaving 14 bases between them.